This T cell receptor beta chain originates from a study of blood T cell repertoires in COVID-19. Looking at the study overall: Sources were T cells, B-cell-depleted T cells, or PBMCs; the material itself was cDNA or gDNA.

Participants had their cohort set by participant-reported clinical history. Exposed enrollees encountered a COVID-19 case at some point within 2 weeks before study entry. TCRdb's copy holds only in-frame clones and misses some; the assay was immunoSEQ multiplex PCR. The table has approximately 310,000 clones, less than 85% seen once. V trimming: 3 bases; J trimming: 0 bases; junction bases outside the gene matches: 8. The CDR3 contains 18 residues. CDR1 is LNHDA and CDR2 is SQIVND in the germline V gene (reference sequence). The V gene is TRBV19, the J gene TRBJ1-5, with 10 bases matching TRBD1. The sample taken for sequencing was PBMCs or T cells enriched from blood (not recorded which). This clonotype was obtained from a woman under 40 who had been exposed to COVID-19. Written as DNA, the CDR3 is TGTGCCAGTAGTATCCGGGACAGGGGCTTGTATAGCAATCAGCCCCAGCATTTT. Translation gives CASSIRDRGLYSNQPQHF.